Below are 15 T cell receptor beta chains sequenced from a single sample in a study of T cells in Graves' hyperthyroidism and ophthalmopathy. TCR beta CDR3 regions were amplified from RNA. The primer set for the first-round RT-PCR of the TCR CDR3 was HTBI. TCRdb itself ran the multiplex PCR reads through MiXCR, one entry per CDR3 protein. The table lists roughly 500,000 distinct CDR3 sequences, 40% to 55% of them singletons. Material for sequencing was peripheral blood or thyroid tissue (not recorded which). Receptors were obtained from an adult woman with Graves' disease, either hyperthyroidism or ophthalmopathy (not recorded which).

The genes are TRBV29-1 and TRBJ1-1; 8 bases are shared with TRBD1. V was clipped by 7 bases and J by 0 bases; unmatched bases: 4. The CDR3 spans 13 residues. CDR1 and CDR2 (germline): SQVTM, ANQGSEA. The CDR3 nucleotides read TGCAGCGCCGGACAGGGTGTGAACACTGAAGCTTTCTTT. Translating it yields CSAGQGVNTEAFF.

In its sample, this clonotype was seen many times. This chain uses TRBV29-1 with TRBJ2-7; 9 bases match TRBD2. CDR1 is SQVTM and CDR2 is ANQGSEA in the germline V gene. With 4 bases clipped from V and 3 bases from J, the junction kept 4 bases outside the gene matches. CDR3 length: 13 residues. The CDR3 sequence is CSVGTSDNYEQYF. The CDR3 nucleotides are TGCAGCGTTGGGACTAGCGACAACTACGAGCAGTACTTC.

This clonotype has more than one count but fewer than ten. V gene TRBV20-1 combines with J gene TRBJ2-7; tentative D call: TRBD2 (6 bases). Trimming stripped 3 bases from V and 7 bases from J, with 19 bases between. The CDR3 is 14 residues long. Germline CDR1 and CDR2: DFQATT and SNEGSKA (reference sequence). CDR3 DNA: TGCAGTGCTAGGGTAGCGGATACCCTCGGGGAGCAGTACTTC. It yields the protein CSARVADTLGEQYF.

The chain carries TRBV9 and TRBJ2-5; TRBD1 is a possible D gene (5 bases). The length of the CDR3 is 14 residues. Germline CDR1 and CDR2: SGDLS and YYNGEE. V was trimmed by 4 bases and J by 8 bases, leaving 18 bases between them. CDR3 loop: CASSTDSDLLTQYF. The DNA for the CDR3 is TGTGCCAGCAGCACAGACAGCGACCTCCTAACCCAGTACTTC.

Of note for this clonotype: A much larger clone lies a single base off, so this may be a read error. The conserved phenylalanine or tryptophan is not found at the CDR3 terminus, so this likely reflects a read error. V and J are TRBV7-9 and TRBJ1-1; possibly TRBD1 for D (5 bases). The CDR3 has 12 amino acids. V lost 9 bases, J lost 3 bases, and 11 bases lay in between. Germline V gives CDR1 SEHNR, CDR2 FQNEAQ (reference sequence). CDR3 coding DNA: TGTGCCAGTCGGGGGAGGGACACTGAAGCTTTCCTT. The encoded protein is CASRGRDTEAFL.

This clonotype was found once. The V call is TRBV12-3 or TRBV12-4, the J call TRBJ1-1; D uncertain. There are 14 residues in the CDR3. V was trimmed by 7 bases and J by 1 base, leaving 13 bases between them. The CDR3 nucleotides are TGTGCCAGCACCGAAGGAAGGTGGAACACTGAAGCTTTCTTT. Encoded protein: CASTEGRWNTEAFF.

Note on this clonotype: This is likely a read error, given that the CDR3 carries no conserved phenylalanine or tryptophan at its end. The limits of the CDR3 on the DNA are not certain, so only TCRdb's listed CDR3 is given. The gene calls are TRBV19 and TRBJ1-1; the table names TRBD1, a call not compared with the DNA. CDR1 and CDR2 (germline): LNHDA, SQIVND (reference sequence). The CDR3 length is 10 residues, termini included. The CDR3 reads CASTPQGRIY.

This clonotype has a handful of counts. The rearrangement uses TRBV29-1 and TRBJ2-2, with D tentatively TRBD2 (5 bases). Trimming left V 8 bases short and J 2 bases short, with 15 bases between. CDR3 length: 14 residues. Per the germline V gene, CDR1 is SQVTM and CDR2 is ANQGSEA. The CDR3 nucleotides read TGCAGCTTACGAGCGGAGACTAACACCGGGGAGCTGTTTTTT. Protein product: CSLRAETNTGELFF.

The table lists this clonotype with many counts. CDR3 protein: CAIKTSGNSYEQYF. CDR3 nucleotide sequence: TGTGCCATCAAGACTAGCGGGAATTCCTACGAGCAGTACTTC. The rearrangement links TRBV10-3 to TRBJ2-7; TRBD2 matches at 11 bases. V lost 7 bases, J lost 1 base, and 3 bases stayed unmatched. CDR3 length: 14 amino acids. Germline CDR1 is ENHRY and CDR2 is SYGVKD.

The V gene is TRBV18, the J gene TRBJ2-5; tentatively, D is TRBD1 (6 bases). Trimming stripped 2 bases from V and 4 bases from J, with 11 bases between. CDR1 and CDR2 (germline): KGHSH, LQKENI. This CDR3 spans 14 amino acids. CDR3 sequence (DNA): TGTGCCAGCTCACCAGATGTGGACAGAGAGACCCAGTACTTC. The encoded protein is CASSPDVDRETQYF.

The chain is built from TRBV10-3 and TRBJ1-2; D gene uncertain. The V end lost 6 bases, the J end lost 4 bases, and 24 bases lay between the germline ends. Germline V lookup: CDR1 ENHRY, CDR2 SYGVKD. The CDR3 length is 17 residues. CDR3 nucleotides: TGTGCCATCAGGATCCCTTCAACCGAAACGACACTCTATGGCTACACCTTC. Translating it yields CAIRIPSTETTLYGYTF.

The DNA for the CDR3 is TGTGCCAGCAACGCCCAAAGGACAGTCACCGGGGAGCTGTTTTTT. It translates to CASNAQRTVTGELFF. The chain combines TRBV7-9 with TRBJ2-2; possibly TRBD1 for D (6 bases). Trimming pared 7 bases from V and 4 bases from J, leaving 16 bases between. This CDR3 spans 15 amino acids. Germline lookup yields CDR1 SEHNR and CDR2 FQNEAQ (reference sequence). Together with reference TRBV7-9 and TRBJ2-2, the CDR3 gives the full variable domain: DTGVSQNPRHKITKRGQNVTFRCDPISEHNRLYWYRQTLGQGPEFLTYFQNEAQLEKSRLLSDRFSAERPKGSFSTLEIQRTEQGDSAMYLCASNAQRTVTGELFFGEGSRLTVL.

V and J are TRBV28 and TRBJ1-1, with 11 bases that match TRBD1. CDR3 size: 13 residues. Germline V CDR1 and CDR2: MDHEN, SYDVKM. J was trimmed by 12 bases and V by 5 bases; bases with no gene match: 8. Here the CDR3 DNA reads TGTGCCAGCAGTCACGGGACAGGGGGTTTTACTTTCTTT. Its translation is CASSHGTGGFTFF.

CDR3 nucleotides: TGTGCCAGCAGCTCGCGCGGACTAGCTGGCGAGCAGTACTTC. Amino acids: CASSSRGLAGEQYF. V gene TRBV11-2 combines with J gene TRBJ2-7; 8 nucleotides agree with TRBD2. Germline-derived CDR1 and CDR2 are SGHAT and FQNNGV. J was trimmed by 6 bases and V by 4 bases; bases with no gene match: 8. This CDR3 spans 14 amino acids. The full variable domain, with the rest looked up from reference TRBV11-2 and TRBJ2-7, is EAGVAQSPRYKIIEKRQSVAFWCNPISGHATLYWYQQILGQGPKLLIQFQNNGVVDDSQLPKDRFSAERLKGVDSTLKIQPAKLEDSAVYLCASSSRGLAGEQYFGPGTRLTVT.

There are many counts of this clonotype. This chain connects TRBV20-1 to TRBJ1-4; D is ambiguous. The germline V gene has CDR1 DFQATT and CDR2 SNEGSKA (reference sequence). Trimming stripped 0 bases from V and 15 bases from J, with 17 bases between. This CDR3 comprises 13 residues. CDR3 sequence reads: CSARDPLRLRLFF. DNA of the CDR3: TGCAGTGCTAGAGATCCTCTGAGGTTAAGATTGTTTTTT.